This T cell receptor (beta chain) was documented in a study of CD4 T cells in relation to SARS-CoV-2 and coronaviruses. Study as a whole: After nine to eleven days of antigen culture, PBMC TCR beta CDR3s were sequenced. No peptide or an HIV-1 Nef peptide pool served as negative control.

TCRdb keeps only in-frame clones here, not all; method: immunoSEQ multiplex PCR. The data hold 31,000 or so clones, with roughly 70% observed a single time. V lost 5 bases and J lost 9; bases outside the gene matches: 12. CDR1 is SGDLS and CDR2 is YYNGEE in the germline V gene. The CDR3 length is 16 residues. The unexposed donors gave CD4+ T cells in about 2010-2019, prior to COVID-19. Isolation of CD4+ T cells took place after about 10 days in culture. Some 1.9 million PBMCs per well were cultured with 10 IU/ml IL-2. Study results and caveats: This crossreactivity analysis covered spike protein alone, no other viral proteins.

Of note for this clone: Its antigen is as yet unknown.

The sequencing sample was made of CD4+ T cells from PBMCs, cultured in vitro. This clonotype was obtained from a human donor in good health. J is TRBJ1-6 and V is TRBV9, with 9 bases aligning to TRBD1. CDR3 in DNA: TGTGCCAGCAGTCCCGGTGGGACAGGGTGGGGTTCACCCCTCCACTTT. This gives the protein CASSPGGTGWGSPLHF.